The rows below give T cell receptor beta chains drawn from one sample of a study of cytomegalovirus exposure and HLA in healthy donors. Here immunoSEQ multiplex PCR was the method, and the copy in TCRdb shows in-frame clones only, minus some. The data hold roughly 150,000 clones, with roughly four fifths observed a single time. The specimen sequenced was PBMCs. Receptors were obtained from a man aged 25-40 years in good health and CMV-seropositive. The conserved cysteine and the conserved F or W are not part of the CDR3 here. Fields, in order: J gene, V gene, D gene, CDR3 protein. D genes are given only for firm matches.

j_gene: TRBJ1-2
v_gene: TRBV5-8
d_gene: TRBD1
CDR3aa: ASSQQGDDGYT

j_gene: TRBJ2-5
v_gene: TRBV4-1
d_gene: TRBD1
CDR3aa: ASSQGQGKGETQY

j_gene: TRBJ2-7
v_gene: TRBV5-4
d_gene: TRBD1
CDR3aa: ASSIPGQVYYEQY

j_gene: TRBJ1-3
v_gene: TRBV27
d_gene: -
CDR3aa: ASSLNGFPGNTIY

j_gene: TRBJ2-7
v_gene: TRBV29-1
d_gene: -
CDR3aa: SVAGSSYEQY

j_gene: TRBJ2-7
v_gene: TRBV28
d_gene: TRBD1
CDR3aa: ASSLPGQGKNEQY

j_gene: TRBJ1-3
v_gene: TRBV29-1
d_gene: -
CDR3aa: SVDTGSSGNTIY

j_gene: TRBJ1-1
v_gene: TRBV7-2
d_gene: -
CDR3aa: ASSLINEAF

j_gene: TRBJ1-2
v_gene: TRBV2
d_gene: -
CDR3aa: ASSGGGGSNGYT

j_gene: TRBJ2-5
v_gene: TRBV25-1
d_gene: -
CDR3aa: ASSSEGPYYQETQY

j_gene: TRBJ1-4
v_gene: TRBV4-1
d_gene: -
CDR3aa: ASSQGAGGGLGNEKLF

j_gene: TRBJ2-7
v_gene: TRBV6-6
d_gene: TRBD1
CDR3aa: ASSRQGATAEQY

j_gene: TRBJ1-6
v_gene: TRBV7-8
d_gene: TRBD1
CDR3aa: ASSLTGAGPLH

j_gene: TRBJ1-1
v_gene: TRBV6-5
d_gene: -
CDR3aa: ASNKAGNTEAF

j_gene: TRBJ2-2
v_gene: TRBV14
d_gene: TRBD2
CDR3aa: ASSFQAGVTGELF

j_gene: TRBJ1-6
v_gene: TRBV30
d_gene: -
CDR3aa: AWRGGTRYSPLH

j_gene: TRBJ2-1
v_gene: TRBV25-1
d_gene: TRBD1
CDR3aa: ASSDPRQGVSYNEQF

j_gene: TRBJ2-7
v_gene: TRBV27
d_gene: -
CDR3aa: ASSLTGAVYEQY